This T cell receptor beta chain was found in a study of blood T cells in healthy people across ages. Germline values: CDR1 SGHRS, CDR2 YFSETQ. This CDR3 is built from 14 residues. After removal of 0 bases from V and 8 bases from J, the junction contained 3 bases not matched to a gene. A second PCR of 7 to 11 cycles used a sample-barcoded 5' primer and a J-beta primer mix. Each CDR3 protein gets one entry after TCRdb re-called the 5' RACE reads with MiXCR. The sample shows 1.5 million to 2 million distinct CDR3 sequences, 49% of them seen only once. The sequenced material came from blood. The chain employs TRBV5-1 and TRBJ2-3; 10 bases are a match to TRBD2. The clonotype was recovered from a woman between 35 and 50 years old in good health. This chain's CDR3 is CASSLEPSGGTQYF. CDR3 sequence (DNA): TGCGCCAGCAGCTTGGAGCCTAGCGGGGGTACGCAGTATTTT.